A single sample is the source of the 20 T cell receptor beta chains below, sequenced in a study of cytomegalovirus exposure and HLA in healthy donors. The PCR used 60 Vbeta and 13 Jbeta primers. TCRdb's table, derived via immunoSEQ multiplex PCR, lists solely in-frame clones and lacks some. This sample has approximately 110,000 clones, with 55% to 80% found just once. Sequencing was done on a sample of PBMCs. The receptors were gathered from a woman aged 25 to 39 in good health and CMV-seronegative.

The rearrangement joins TRBV19 to TRBJ2-7; D gene unclear. Germline V gene sequence: CDR1 LNHDA, CDR2 SQIVND (reference sequence). V lost 8 bases to trimming and J lost 5 bases, with 13 bases between them. CDR3 length equals 12 residues. The CDR3 region is CASQDNRNEQYF. The CDR3 nucleotides read TGTGCCAGTCAAGATAACAGAAACGAGCAGTACTTC.

The gene calls are TRBV28 and TRBJ1-1; TRBD1 aligns across 8 bases. Trimming took 2 bases from V and 0 from J; bases not matched to a gene: 5. Germline V gene data show CDR1 as MDHEN and CDR2 as SYDVKM. The CDR3 covers 16 residues. CDR3 sequence reads: CASSLTGGRLNTEAFF. CDR3 in DNA: TGTGCCAGCAGTTTAACAGGGGGACGGTTGAACACTGAAGCTTTCTTT.

The V call is TRBV9, the J call TRBJ2-7; weak D call: TRBD1 (6 bases). Trimming shortened V by 4 bases and J by 0 bases, and 14 bases separated the two germline ends. Germline CDR1 SGDLS, CDR2 YYNGEE. The length of the CDR3 is 15 residues. DNA of the CDR3: TGTGCCAGCAGCACCGATCAGGGGCTCTCCTACGAGCAGTACTTC. Its translation: CASSTDQGLSYEQYF.

The rearrangement links TRBV6-1 to TRBJ2-7; 9 bases match TRBD1. Losses at the gene ends were 7 bases for V and 5 bases for J; bases not matched to a gene: 9. The germline V gene encodes CDR1 MNHNS and CDR2 SASEGT. The length of the CDR3 is 14 residues. This CDR3 reads CASIPQGAIHEQYF. In nucleotides, the CDR3 is TGTGCCAGCATCCCACAGGGGGCGATCCACGAGCAGTACTTC.

The V call is TRBV5-4, the J call TRBJ2-3; the D is unclear. Trimming removed 2 bases at V and 1 base at J, with 11 bases between. CDR3 length equals 15 residues. Germline V gene lookup returns CDR1 SGHNT and CDR2 YYREEE (reference sequence). In DNA form, the CDR3 reads TGTGCCAGCAGCTTACTCATACCCGGCACAGATACGCAGTATTTT. Protein sequence: CASSLLIPGTDTQYF. The whole variable domain, filled in from reference TRBV5-4 and TRBJ2-3, reads ETGVTQSPTHLIKTRGQQVTLRCSSQSGHNTVSWYQQALGQGPQFIFQYYREEENGRGNFPPRFSGLQFPNYSSELNVNALELDDSALYLCASSLLIPGTDTQYFGPGTRLTVL.

This chain joins TRBV5-1 and TRBJ2-1; 8 bases line up with TRBD1. V shed 4 bases, J shed 5 bases, and the junction held 8 bases outside the gene matches. The V gene's germline CDR1 is SGHRS and CDR2 YFSETQ. This CDR3 has 15 residues. The CDR3 region has the DNA TGCGCCAGCAGCCCGGAGGGACAGGCGCACAATGAGCAGTTCTTC. Encoded protein: CASSPEGQAHNEQFF.

Here the CDR3 DNA reads TGTGCCAGCAGTTTCCAGGGGCGGGTAGATGGCTACACCTTC. Translated: CASSFQGRVDGYTF. The chain carries TRBV27 and TRBJ1-2; D is perhaps TRBD1 (6 bases). Germline V gene data show CDR1 as MNHEY and CDR2 as SMNVEV (reference sequence). The V and J ends lost 3 bases and 6 bases respectively, with 14 bases between them. There are 14 residues in the CDR3.

This clone was counted between two and nine times. J is TRBJ1-2 and V is TRBV6-1; 8 nucleotides agree with TRBD1. Germline V CDR1 and CDR2: MNHNS, SASEGT. Trimming cost V 6 bases and J 2 bases; bases outside gene matches: 5. The CDR3 runs 14 residues. CDR3 DNA: TGTGCCAGCAGCGACAGGGGATTCAACTATGGCTACACCTTC. This codes for CASSDRGFNYGYTF.

The chain joins TRBV9 to TRBJ2-3; 12 bases agree with TRBD2. CDR3 length: 17 amino acids. Per the germline V gene, CDR1 is SGDLS and CDR2 is YYNGEE. Trimming took 3 bases from V and 4 from J; bases not matched to a gene: 9. CDR3 loop: CASSGRRLAGAPDTQYF. The CDR3 DNA reads as TGTGCCAGCAGCGGAAGAAGACTAGCGGGAGCCCCAGATACGCAGTATTTT.

This chain connects TRBV19 to TRBJ1-1; TRBD1 matches 7 bases. This CDR3 is built from 16 residues. V shed 5 bases, J shed 0 bases, and the junction held 9 bases outside the gene matches. In germline, CDR1 is LNHDA, CDR2 SQIVND (reference sequence). Here the CDR3 reads CASSANRQGLNTEAFF. The CDR3 DNA is TGTGCCAGTAGTGCCAACCGACAGGGTCTGAACACTGAAGCTTTCTTT.

The chain couples TRBV29-1 to TRBJ2-7, with TRBD1 matching 8 bases. The V segment lost 3 bases and the J segment 6 bases; nucleotides outside the gene matches: 4. CDR1 and CDR2 (germline): SQVTM, ANQGSEA. This CDR3 contains 12 residues. The CDR3 sequence is CSVEQGASEQYF. The CDR3 nucleotides are TGCAGCGTTGAGCAGGGGGCGAGCGAGCAGTACTTC.

The chain combines TRBV7-9 with TRBJ2-2; D may be TRBD2 (5 bases). Germline-derived CDR1 and CDR2 are SEHNR and FQNEAQ (reference sequence). There are 15 residues in the CDR3. Trimming cost V 2 bases and J 6 bases, with 13 bases left between them. The DNA for the CDR3 is TGTGCCAGCAGCTTACCCGGGATAGACCCCGGGGAGCTGTTTTTT. The encoded protein is CASSLPGIDPGELFF.

V and J are TRBV9 and TRBJ2-7; 11 bases are shared with TRBD2. Per germline, CDR1 SGDLS and CDR2 YYNGEE. Trimming took 3 bases from V and 1 from J; bases not matched to a gene: 3. The CDR3 loop spans 15 amino acids. CDR3 in amino acids: CASSGGTSGSYEQYF. The CDR3 DNA reads TGTGCCAGCAGCGGCGGGACTAGCGGATCCTACGAGCAGTACTTC.

V gene TRBV30 combines with J gene TRBJ2-1, with TRBD2 identical over 11 bases. Per the germline V gene, CDR1 is GTSNPN and CDR2 is SVGIG (reference sequence). The junction had 5 bases not matched to a gene; V was cut back by 4 bases and J by 6 bases. The CDR3 loop spans 14 amino acids. The CDR3 DNA follows: TGTGCCTGGAATGAACTAGCGGGAGCCAATGAGCAGTTCTTC. Translating it yields CAWNELAGANEQFF. Drawing the rest from reference TRBV30 and TRBJ2-1, the complete variable domain is SQTIHQWPATLVQPVGSPLSLECTVEGTSNPNLYWYRQAAGRGLQLLFYSVGIGQISSEVPQNLSASRPQDRQFILSSKKLLLSDSGFYLCAWNELAGANEQFFGPGTRLTVL.

The chain recombines TRBV7-9 with TRBJ2-7; 9 nucleotides agree with TRBD1. Germline V gene sequence: CDR1 SEHNR, CDR2 FQNEAQ (reference sequence). After removal of 3 bases from V and 4 bases from J, the junction contained 7 bases not matched to a gene. This CDR3 has 15 amino acids. As DNA, the CDR3 is TGTGCCAGCAGCTTTGAAACAGGGGGCTCATACGAGCAGTACTTC. Translated, it gives CASSFETGGSYEQYF.

The chain recombines TRBV7-9 with TRBJ1-6, with D perhaps matching TRBD1 (6 bases). Germline V gene data show CDR1 as SEHNR and CDR2 as FQNEAQ (reference sequence). This CDR3 has 14 residues. V lost 4 bases, J lost 7 bases, and 11 bases lay in between. CDR3 sequence: CASSSGTPNSPLHF. In DNA form, the CDR3 reads TGTGCCAGCAGCTCGGGGACACCCAATTCACCCCTCCACTTT.

The V gene is TRBV11-2, the J gene TRBJ2-1; TRBD2 might be the D (5 bases). This CDR3 has 13 residues. Trimming pared 5 bases from V and 1 base from J, leaving 6 bases between. Germline CDR1 and CDR2: SGHAT and FQNNGV. This CDR3 is CASSPGSYNEQFF. The CDR3 coding sequence is TGTGCCAGCAGCCCGGGATCCTACAATGAGCAGTTCTTC. Full variable domain (remainder filled in from reference TRBV11-2 and TRBJ2-1): EAGVAQSPRYKIIEKRQSVAFWCNPISGHATLYWYQQILGQGPKLLIQFQNNGVVDDSQLPKDRFSAERLKGVDSTLKIQPAKLEDSAVYLCASSPGSYNEQFFGPGTRLTVL.

The gene calls are TRBV5-1 and TRBJ1-2; 7 bases fit TRBD1. J was trimmed by 3 bases and V by 4 bases; bases with no gene match: 12. Germline loops: CDR1 SGHRS, CDR2 YFSETQ. The CDR3 consists of 16 residues. The CDR3 spells CASSPTPTGHDYGYTF. CDR3 nucleotides: TGCGCCAGCAGCCCAACCCCGACAGGGCATGACTATGGCTACACCTTC.

V is TRBV28 and J is TRBJ2-7; 9 bases agree with TRBD1. J gave up 4 bases and V 6 bases, and 10 bases lay outside the gene matches. This CDR3 comprises 15 residues. Germline V lookup: CDR1 MDHEN, CDR2 SYDVKM. The CDR3 sequence is CASRARQGVDYEQYF. CDR3 nucleotide sequence: TGTGCCAGCAGAGCTCGACAGGGGGTTGATTACGAGCAGTACTTC.

The sample holds a few counts of this clone. This sequence joins TRBV28 and TRBJ2-3, with D perhaps matching TRBD2 (5 bases). V lost 2 bases, J lost 3 bases, and 12 bases lay in between. CDR1 and CDR2 from the germline V gene are MDHEN and SYDVKM. The CDR3 extends over 15 amino acids. CDR3 in DNA: TGTGCCAGCAGTTTAAACCGGGGTCGGACAGATACGCAGTATTTT. It encodes CASSLNRGRTDTQYF.